The entry below describes one T cell receptor (beta chain). Its binding antigen is unknown. No base quality information exists; no much larger clone differs at one position. The entire amount of isolated RNA was reverse transcribed using the High Capacity cDNA Reverse Transcription Kit, so the sequenced TCRB transcripts were expressed ones. Naive, central memory and regulatory T cell samples underwent deep immunoSEQ sequencing, averaging roughly 3.4 million total reads per sample. After sorted cells were lysed in RLT buffer, RNA was extracted with DNase-treated RNeasy Micro or Mini kits, with the choice depending on cell number. Each cell subset was processed separately to prevent cross-contamination, with patient and healthy donor samples processed together. The immunoSEQ multiplex PCR was used to amplify TCRB sequences from cDNA, generating 87-bp fragments that spanned the CDR3 region. Sequencing of the amplicons was performed on the Illumina HiSeq platform. In the source study's methods: Synthetic template baselines were used to correct PCR bias computationally, reads within Hamming distance 2 were collapsed, and singletons that could not be merged were discarded. Reads were aligned to IMGT to assign V, D and J genes, CDR3 length, and insertions or deletions at six rearrangement sites. Within each subset, clonotype counts were normalized to sorted cell number, and only after that were true diversity and Gini coefficients computed with the tcR R package. The overlap coefficient, calculated on TCRB nucleotide sequences, was used to quantify repertoire sharing. Out-of-frame TCRB sequences from naive cells were analyzed to stand in for the pre-selection repertoire. As stored in TCRdb, this immuneACCESS dataset retains in-frame rearrangements with V and J assigned. A fraction of the clones does not appear; measured against another copy, unresolved V genes explain less than half of the discrepancy, and the remainder lacks a known reason. That table furnishes V, J and clone size, whereas the DNA furnished D and trimming. The sample includes roughly 150,000 clones, with more than 60% observed a single time. The ten largest clones represent about 0.081% of the sample.

This specimen comes from a study of beta chain features in type 1 diabetes listed by TCRdb under 2018. A note on the overall study: Patients and healthy donors did not differ in mean age, gender distribution, total cell number or subset yield. A total of about 99,000,000 sorted cells were examined across all samples, and RNA yield correlated strongly with the number of cells per subset. The study compared the TCRB repertoires of sorted circulating CD4+ T cell subsets in recently diagnosed type 1 diabetes patients with those in matched healthy donors. Naive and central memory subsets were obtained from all 30 or so donors, but regulatory and stem cell-like memory subsets were isolated from only 8 patients and roughly eight healthy donors.

Results and caveats for the whole study, not just this receptor: PCR might favor shorter templates, but patient and control samples were amplified and corrected together, so any skew would affect both groups equally. Because cDNA rather than genomic DNA was sequenced, highly expressing activated cells could have been over-represented, although no difference in activation and CD3 levels was found between groups. In all four CD4+ subsets, TCRB CDR3 length was moderately but significantly shorter in type 1 diabetes patients. The naive, central memory and regulatory TCRB repertoires appeared to resemble one another more closely among patients than among healthy donors. At VDJ recombination sites, patients with type 1 diabetes made fewer insertions and deleted more nucleotides, a pattern implying thymic rearrangement abnormalities. Only small numbers of individuals were included in the HLA sub-analyses, which left unresolved whether HLA type had any influence on TCRB rearrangement.

V is reduced by 1 base and J by 7 bases, leaving a spacing of 11 bases between them. Sequences SQVTM (CDR1) and ANQGSEA (CDR2) are obtained from the germline V gene. There are 13 amino acids in the CDR3, from cysteine to phenylalanine inclusive. Just the 39-base CDR3 DNA is kept, in frame starting at base 1. A single peripheral blood draw of around 120 mL on average was collected from each donor into heparinised tubes. A BD FACSAria II and a panel including CD45RO, CCR7, CD25, CD127, CD95 and CD27 were used to sort naive, central memory, regulatory and stem cell-like memory CD4+ T cells. A purity above 98% was achieved for all sorted populations. PBMCs were isolated immediately by Lymphoprep density gradient centrifugation and stained directly without culture. To minimize batch effects, samples were stained and sorted in pairs, one healthy donor with one patient per experiment.

The specimen was naive CD4+ T cells from blood. What this sample's cell subset or site label stands for: true naive CD4+ T cells. The clonotype comes from a man younger than 45 with type 1 diabetes. The receptor chain draws on TRBV29-1 and TRBJ2-1; the D call could be TRBD1 or TRBD2, with each sharing 7 bases. The CDR3 region: CSVEGQGGNEQFF. The DNA reads TGCAGCGTTGAAGGTCAGGGGGGGAATGAGCAGTTCTTC.